This is a list of T cell receptor beta chains from one sample in a study of cytomegalovirus exposure and HLA in healthy donors. Using immunoSEQ multiplex PCR, the repertoire was profiled, and TCRdb retains in-frame clones only, with some absent. This table holds 200,000 to 250,000 clones, around four fifths found once. Sequencing input: PBMCs. The receptors were sampled from a woman aged 18-30 years in good health and CMV-seronegative. Each CDR3 is given with its conserved first and last residue. D genes are given only for firm matches. Part of the rows lack a size; the others show once, few, many or a class for expanded clones.

D	size	V	J	CDR3	DNA
TRBD1	.	TRBV30	TRBJ1-1	CAWSVLDRGLMNTEAFF	TGTGCCTGGAGTGTACTGGACAGGGGGCTCATGAACACTGAAGCTTTCTTT
.	.	TRBV7-8	TRBJ2-7	CASSPRRELIFYEQYF	TGTGCCAGCAGCCCCCGCCGGGAACTGATTTTCTACGAGCAGTACTTC
.	.	TRBV12-2	TRBJ1-1	CAKGQLPSEAFF	TGTGCAAAAGGACAGTTGCCTTCTGAAGCTTTCTTT
.	.	TRBV2	TRBJ1-3	CASSTAGGFVGGNTIYF	TGTGCCAGCTCGACGGCAGGTGGCTTTGTAGGTGGAAACACCATATATTTT
.	.	TRBV7-2	TRBJ1-6	CASRDAPGAYNSPLHF	TGTGCCAGCAGGGATGCCCCGGGAGCCTATAATTCACCCCTCCACTTT
TRBD1	.	TRBV10-3	TRBJ1-5	CAISPGGGSNQPQHF	TGTGCCATCAGCCCAGGGGGTGGGAGCAATCAGCCCCAGCATTTT
TRBD2	.	TRBV9	TRBJ2-3	CASSTHPGGEDTQYF	TGTGCCAGCAGCACCCACCCTGGGGGGGAAGATACGCAGTATTTT
TRBD1	.	TRBV19	TRBJ2-7	CASSIGDSHYEQYF	TGTGCCAGTAGTATAGGGGACAGTCACTACGAGCAGTACTTC
TRBD2	.	TRBV6-1	TRBJ2-3	CASSEAGLAGEGTQYF	TGTGCCAGCAGTGAAGCTGGACTAGCGGGGGAAGGTACGCAGTATTTT
.	.	TRBV11-3	TRBJ2-1	CASSLSGGGPYNEQFF	TGTGCCAGCAGCTTATCGGGCGGGGGCCCATACAATGAGCAGTTCTTC
.	.	TRBV27	TRBJ2-1	CASSSLSSYNEQFF	TGTGCCAGCAGCTCACTGAGCTCCTACAATGAGCAGTTCTTC
.	once	TRBV6-5	TRBJ1-4	CASSGGGSNEKLFF	TGTGCCAGCAGCGGGGGCGGGTCTAATGAAAAACTGTTTTTT
TRBD2	.	TRBV7-6	TRBJ2-5	CASSQMSGGETQYF	TGTGCCAGCAGCCAGATGAGCGGGGGAGAGACCCAGTACTTC
.	.	TRBV11-3	TRBJ2-7	CASSFPIQGRNYEQYF	TGTGCCAGCAGCTTCCCCATACAGGGAAGGAACTACGAGCAGTACTTC
TRBD1	.	TRBV30	TRBJ1-5	CAWNGTGGQPQHF	TGTGCCTGGAACGGGACAGGGGGTCAGCCCCAGCATTTT
.	.	TRBV5-6	TRBJ2-1	CASSLATGHVVHEQFF	TGTGCCAGCAGCTTGGCCACGGGACATGTAGTCCATGAGCAGTTCTTC